This T cell receptor beta chain comes out of a study of technical replicates of blood from several donors. This table comes from immunoSEQ multiplex PCR, and its TCRdb copy is limited to in-frame clones, with some not included. Seen here are just under 85,000 clones, around 94% observed once, and the top ten hold more than 0.2%. Germline loops: CDR1 MDHEN, CDR2 SYDVKM. Trimming stripped 3 bases from V and 8 bases from J, with 8 bases between. The CDR3 contains 12 residues. The chain combines TRBV28 with TRBJ1-3; D is uncertain. Specimen: T cells isolated from PBMCs. The sequence was collected from a human donor in good health. The CDR3 spells CASSLGPYTIYF. CDR3 in DNA: TGTGCCAGCAGTTTGGGCCCGTACACCATATATTTT.